This TCR beta chain stems from a study of somatic mutations in cytotoxic T cells in rheumatoid arthritis. Turning to the study itself: Purity of nearly 100% was reached when some V beta antibody-stained T-cell populations were flow-sorted, including V beta1+ cells sequenced for TCRB. Whole-study findings and limits: Between rheumatoid arthritis patients and age-matched healthy controls, CD8+ T-cell clonality showed no significant difference. In rheumatoid arthritis patients, unlike healthy controls, CD8+ clonality rose with age.

With respect to this clone: The target antigen is unknown.

The repertoire was sequenced with immunoSEQ multiplex PCR; TCRdb's copy has only in-frame clones and lacks some. The sample records around 6,500 clones, approximately 66% being singletons. The CDR3 extends over 13 amino acids. V lost 8 bases to trimming and J lost 0 bases, with 11 bases between them. Germline V gives CDR1 WSHSY, CDR2 SAAADI. By positive magnetic bead selection, CD4+ and CD8+ cells were isolated, and their purity was checked by flow cytometry. The J gene is TRBJ2-7, the V gene TRBV10-2; D may be TRBD2 (5 bases). The receptor comes from a man between 35 and 55 years old in good health. The material sequenced was CD8+ T cells sorted from blood. CDR3 in amino acids: CASLSEDSYEQYF. For the CDR3, the DNA is TGCGCCAGCTTATCGGAGGACTCCTACGAGCAGTACTTC.